One TCR beta chain is described in this entry. What this receptor recognizes is not known. Within one base of it there is no much larger clone, and no base qualities were kept. Libraries were constructed by the immunoSEQ multiplex PCR assay. TCRdb stores this immuneACCESS table with in-frame sequences only. Part of the clones is absent; in the studies checked, under half of the shortfall reflects unresolved V genes, and no reason is known for the rest. Here the sample has under 450,000 clones; around 90% occur a single time. The top ten hold about 6.3% of the sample. This specimen comes from a study of control samples from healthy donors and cancer patients (dated by TCRdb to 2019 to 2021). Trimming takes 3 bases from V and 8 bases from J, and the germline ends sit 14 bases apart. The CDR3 goes from the cysteine to the phenylalanine over 13 residues. The DNA shown is the 39-base CDR3, in frame from base 1. CDR1 SGHNT and CDR2 YYREEE are derived from the germline V gene (reference sequence).

This receptor chain uses TRBV5-4 and TRBJ1-2; the D segment could be TRBD1, given 6 matching bases. Specimen: PBMCs. This TCR derives from a man aged 35 to 55 with head and neck cancer. The sequenced DNA: TGTGCCAGCAGCTCCCAGGGGAGGGGAGGCTACACCTTC. Its protein reads: CASSSQGRGGYTF. Where the CDR3 stops, the reference TRBV5-4 and TRBJ1-2 genes take over; the full variable domain is ETGVTQSPTHLIKTRGQQVTLRCSSQSGHNTVSWYQQALGQGPQFIFQYYREEENGRGNFPPRFSGLQFPNYSSELNVNALELDDSALYLCASSSQGRGGYTFGSGTRLTVV.